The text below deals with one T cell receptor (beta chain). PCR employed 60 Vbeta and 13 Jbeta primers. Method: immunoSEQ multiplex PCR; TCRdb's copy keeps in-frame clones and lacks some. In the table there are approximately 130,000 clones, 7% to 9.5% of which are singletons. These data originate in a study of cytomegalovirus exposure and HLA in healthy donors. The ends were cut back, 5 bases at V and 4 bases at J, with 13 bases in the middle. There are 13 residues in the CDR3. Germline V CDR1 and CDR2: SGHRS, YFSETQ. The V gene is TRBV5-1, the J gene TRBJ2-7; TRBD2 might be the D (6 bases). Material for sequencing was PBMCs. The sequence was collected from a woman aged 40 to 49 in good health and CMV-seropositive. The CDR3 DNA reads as TGCGCCAGCAGGGAGGGGATAGTATACGAGCAGTACTTC. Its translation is CASREGIVYEQYF.